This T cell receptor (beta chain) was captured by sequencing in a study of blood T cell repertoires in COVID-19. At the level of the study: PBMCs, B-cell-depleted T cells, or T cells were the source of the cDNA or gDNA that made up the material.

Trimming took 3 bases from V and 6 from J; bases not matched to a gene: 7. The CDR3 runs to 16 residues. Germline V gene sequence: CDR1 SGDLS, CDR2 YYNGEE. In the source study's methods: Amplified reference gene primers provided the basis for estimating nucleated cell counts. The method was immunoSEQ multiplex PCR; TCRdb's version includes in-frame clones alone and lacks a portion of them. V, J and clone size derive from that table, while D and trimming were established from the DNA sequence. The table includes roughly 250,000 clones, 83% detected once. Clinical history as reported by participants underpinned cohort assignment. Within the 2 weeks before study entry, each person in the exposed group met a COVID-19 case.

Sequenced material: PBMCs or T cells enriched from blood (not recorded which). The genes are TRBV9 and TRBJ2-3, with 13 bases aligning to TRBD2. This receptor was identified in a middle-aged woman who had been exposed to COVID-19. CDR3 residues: CASSERTSGGLDTQYF. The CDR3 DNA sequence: TGTGCCAGCAGCGAGAGGACTAGCGGGGGATTGGATACGCAGTATTTT.